This T cell receptor beta chain was sequenced for a study of Japanese encephalitis immunity and Zika vaccine responses (dated by TCRdb to 2020 to 2022). Context from the whole study: Each included participant got alum-adjuvanted ZPIV three times, at weeks 0, 4 and 28, with every dose being 5.0 ug. For stimulation, either ZIKV structural-protein peptide pools divided into flavivirus-conserved and non-conserved sets were used, or JEV or YFV peptides matching the pre-vaccination. For TCR sequencing, several representative participants were chosen from each pre-vaccination group, with samples at week 0 (after pre-vaccination, before ZPIV) and week 52. TCR repertoires from a few flavivirus-naive individuals were also analyzed at weeks 2, 6 and 52 after the start of ZPIV vaccination. Twelve participants were given two doses of JEV vaccine (IXIARO) 28 days apart, two to three months before the first ZPIV dose. The ZIKV peptides, 15-mers that overlapped by 11 residues, were chosen for containing NetMHCpan/NetMHCII-predicted epitopes with affinity below 50 nM. The study asked whether earlier vaccination against Japanese encephalitis virus (JEV) or yellow fever virus (YFV) shaped CD4 T cell responses to the Zika vaccine. One dose of YFV vaccine (YF-VAX) was administered before ZPIV to about a dozen participants, and fewer than 10 participants were flavivirus-naive.

Library preparation used 5' RACE. Before sequencing, TCRbeta libraries were pooled in proportion to the sorted cell numbers of each library. Total RNA was extracted from sorted cells with RNAzol RT, and cDNA was synthesized with an oligo(dT) primer and a template-switching oligo. The TCRbeta V-CDR3-J region was amplified by PCR with Kapa HiFi between a SMARTer oligo primer and a TCRbeta constant-region primer. Illumina adaptors and sample-specific index barcodes were added in a second PCR, with HighPrep bead cleanup and a Bioanalyzer check confirming a band of roughly 650 bp. The libraries were sequenced on an Illumina MiSeq using 2x151 bp paired-end reads. As for the authors' bioinformatics: An in-house Java program demultiplexed the reads, while MiXCR assigned TCRbeta annotations and counted clonotypes. Repertoire overlap was measured with Morisita-Horn indices from the R package vegan, along with UPGMA clustering and Circos plots of recurring clonotypes. Shannon diversity and richness were each normalized to the maximum value possible given the input cell numbers, so the resulting values fell between 0 and 1. CDR3beta sequences were aligned with MUSCLE, distances were computed with SeqinR, and multidimensional scaling was plotted in R. TCRdb passed the public sequencing reads through fastp at Q25 and MiXCR, retaining productive beta sequences. Merged by CDR3 protein, the rows form single entries marked with the most common genes and DNA. TCRdb's processing, not the authors', yielded these V and J calls. The sample has around 400 distinct CDR3 sequences on record, roughly 7% of them singletons. The top ten clonotypes cover 20% of the sample.

Overall study outcomes, separate from this receptor: The analysis covered only a subset of trial participants who had three doses and adequate samples, rather than the whole vaccinated cohort. Because there were not enough samples, the peptide pools could not be deconvoluted, which meant the specific peptides behind the cross-reactive responses went unidentified. CD8 T cell responses to ZIKV peptide pools were of very low magnitude and seen in only a few individuals. JEV-pre-vaccinated donors showed higher repertoire similarity across time-points and stimulations than YFV-pre-vaccinated donors, indicating more clonotypes common to ZIKV and JEV stimulation. Samples clustered by participant with no similarity between individuals, suggesting no public TCRs were detected. After ZPIV, a significant decrease in repertoire richness of CD4 T cells responding to conserved ZIKV epitopes was observed in JEV-pre-vaccinated donors.

This clonotype is large (0.1 to 1%). Within one base of it there is no much larger clone, and no base qualities were kept. The germline V gene (reference sequence) specifies LNHDA as CDR1 and SQIVND as CDR2. There are 15 amino acids in the CDR3, from cysteine to phenylalanine inclusive. The DNA shown is the 45-base CDR3, in frame from base 1. At the junction V is shortened by 5 bases and J by 2 bases; bases outside the gene matches: 5. PBMCs were stained with CellTrace CFSE and grown for approximately 6 days in RPMI containing around 8.1% human serum and peptide pools at approximately 1 ug/mL each. Unfixed proliferating CD4 T cells were sorted on a BD FACSAria as live CD56-CD19-CD16-CD3+CD4+ CFSE-low cells. Enrolled adults were healthy and seronegative for ZIKV, JEV, YFV, DENV and WNV by microneutralization screening. The samples were drawn from a phase 1 trial of an alum-adjuvanted Zika purified-inactivated virus (ZPIV) vaccine that was randomized, double-blinded and placebo-controlled. Peripheral blood mononuclear cells were isolated using a standard procedure and then kept frozen in liquid nitrogen until they were used.

Recombination joined TRBV19 with TRBJ2-7, and 11 junctional nucleotides match TRBD1. This TCR derives from an adult woman who received an inactivated Zika virus vaccine. The sample was antigen-activated CD4+ T cells from blood, cultured, taken during a Zika inactivated vaccine study. The sequence in DNA is TGTGCCAGTAGTCCCCCGGGACAGGGGGCCTACGAGCAGTACTTC. Its product reads: CASSPPGQGAYEQYF.